Shown below are 4 T cell receptor beta chains from a single sample sequenced in a study of CD8 T cells in Susac syndrome (dated by TCRdb to the late 2010s). The library was prepared using the immunoSEQ multiplex PCR assay. RNA was extracted using the RNeasy kit, and about 0.45 to 1 ug of the RNA was reverse transcribed with random hexamers. TCRdb ran its own pipeline on the public reads, namely fastp trimming at Q25 and MiXCR clone calling, and kept in-frame beta chains. Identical CDR3 proteins give one entry, which carries the most common genes and DNA. Present in this sample are about 250,000 distinct CDR3 sequences, roughly 93% of which were seen just once. Around 0.07% of the sample is in the top ten clones. The material sequenced was CD4+ T cells from PBMCs. These receptors were collected from a human donor with multiple sclerosis.

The chain joins TRBV9 to TRBJ2-7, with TRBD1 matching 9 bases. J gave up 4 bases and V 3 bases, and 23 bases lay outside the gene matches. CDR1 and CDR2 (germline): SGDLS, YYNGEE. The CDR3 loop spans 20 amino acids. CDR3 loop: CASSATGQGTGSFPGYEQYV. The CDR3 DNA reads TGTGCCAGCAGCGCAACTGGACAGGGGACAGGGTCGTTCCCGGGTTACGAGCAGTACGTC.

The chain is built from TRBV3-1 and TRBJ1-1; D unresolved. CDR1 is LGHDT, CDR2 YNNKEL, per germline (reference sequence). V lost 1 base to trimming and J lost 4 bases, with 22 bases between them. CDR3 size: 18 residues. CDR3 sequence reads: CASSQGASGFGIGTEAFF. CDR3 nucleotide sequence: TGTGCCAGCAGCCAAGGGGCCTCGGGGTTCGGGATTGGCACTGAAGCTTTCTTT.

The chain has TRBV29-1 and TRBJ2-7, with 11 bases identical to TRBD1. This CDR3 is 14 amino acids long. Germline values: CDR1 SQVTM, CDR2 ANQGSEA. Unmatched junction bases numbered 6, after V lost 6 bases and J lost 2 bases. CDR3 residues: CSVGKGQGAYEQYF. The CDR3 region has the DNA TGCAGCGTGGGGAAGGGACAGGGGGCCTACGAGCAGTACTTC.

The genes are TRBV27 and TRBJ1-2; 9 nucleotides match TRBD1. V was pared by 6 bases and J by 5 bases, with 10 bases of the junction left unmatched. This CDR3 is 15 amino acids long. Per the germline V gene, CDR1 is MNHEY and CDR2 is SMNVEV (reference sequence). Here the CDR3 DNA reads TGTGCCAGCAGAACAGCGACAGGGGGAACGTATGGCTACACCTTC. This sequence encodes CASRTATGGTYGYTF.